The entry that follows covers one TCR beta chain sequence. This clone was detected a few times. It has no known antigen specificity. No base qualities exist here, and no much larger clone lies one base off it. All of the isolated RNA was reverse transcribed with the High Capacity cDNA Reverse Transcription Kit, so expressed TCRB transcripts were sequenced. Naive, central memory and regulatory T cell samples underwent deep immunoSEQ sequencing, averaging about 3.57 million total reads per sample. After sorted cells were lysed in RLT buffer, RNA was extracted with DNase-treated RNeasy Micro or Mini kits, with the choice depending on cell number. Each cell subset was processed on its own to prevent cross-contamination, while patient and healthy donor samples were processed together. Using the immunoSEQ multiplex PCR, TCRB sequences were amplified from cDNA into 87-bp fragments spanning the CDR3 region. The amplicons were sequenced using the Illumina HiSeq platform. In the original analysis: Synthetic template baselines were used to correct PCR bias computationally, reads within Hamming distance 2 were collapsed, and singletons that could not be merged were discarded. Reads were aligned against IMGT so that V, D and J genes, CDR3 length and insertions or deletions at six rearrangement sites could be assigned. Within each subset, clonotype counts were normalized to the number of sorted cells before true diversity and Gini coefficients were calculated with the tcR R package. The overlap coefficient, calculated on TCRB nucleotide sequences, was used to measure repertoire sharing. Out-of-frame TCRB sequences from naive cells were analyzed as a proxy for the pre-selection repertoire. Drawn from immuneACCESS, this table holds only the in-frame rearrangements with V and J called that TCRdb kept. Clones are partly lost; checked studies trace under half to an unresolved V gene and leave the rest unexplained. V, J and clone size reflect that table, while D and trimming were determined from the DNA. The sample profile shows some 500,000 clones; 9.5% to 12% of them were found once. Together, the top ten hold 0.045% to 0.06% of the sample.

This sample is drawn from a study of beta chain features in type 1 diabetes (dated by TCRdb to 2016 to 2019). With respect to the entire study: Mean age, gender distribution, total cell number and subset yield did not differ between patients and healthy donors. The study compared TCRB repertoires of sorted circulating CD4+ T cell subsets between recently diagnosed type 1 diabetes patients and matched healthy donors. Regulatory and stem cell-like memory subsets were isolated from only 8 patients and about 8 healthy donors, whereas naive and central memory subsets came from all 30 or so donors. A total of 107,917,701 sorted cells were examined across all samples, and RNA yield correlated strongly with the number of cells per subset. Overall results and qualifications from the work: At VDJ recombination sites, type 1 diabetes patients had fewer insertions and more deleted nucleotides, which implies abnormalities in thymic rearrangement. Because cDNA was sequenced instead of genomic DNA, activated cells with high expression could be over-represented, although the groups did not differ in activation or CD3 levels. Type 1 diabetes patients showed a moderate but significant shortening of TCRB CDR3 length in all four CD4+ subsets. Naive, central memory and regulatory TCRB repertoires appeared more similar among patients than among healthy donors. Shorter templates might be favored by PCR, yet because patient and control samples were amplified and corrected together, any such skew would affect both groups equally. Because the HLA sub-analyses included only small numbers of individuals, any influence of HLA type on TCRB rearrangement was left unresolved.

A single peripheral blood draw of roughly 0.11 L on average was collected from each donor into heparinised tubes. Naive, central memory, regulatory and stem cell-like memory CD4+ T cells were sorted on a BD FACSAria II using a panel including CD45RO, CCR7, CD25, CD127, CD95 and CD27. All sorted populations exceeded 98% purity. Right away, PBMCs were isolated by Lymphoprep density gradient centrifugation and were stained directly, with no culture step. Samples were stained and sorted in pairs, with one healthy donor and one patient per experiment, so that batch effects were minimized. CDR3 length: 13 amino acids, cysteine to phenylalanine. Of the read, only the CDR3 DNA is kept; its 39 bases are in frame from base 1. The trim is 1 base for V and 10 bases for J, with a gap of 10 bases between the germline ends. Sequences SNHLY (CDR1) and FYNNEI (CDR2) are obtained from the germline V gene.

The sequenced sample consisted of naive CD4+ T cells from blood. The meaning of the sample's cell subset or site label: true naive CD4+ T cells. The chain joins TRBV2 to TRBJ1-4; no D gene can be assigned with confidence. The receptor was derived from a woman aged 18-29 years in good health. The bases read TGTGCCAGCAGTGAAGGACCGGGAGGAAAACTGTTTTTT. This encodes CASSEGPGGKLFF.